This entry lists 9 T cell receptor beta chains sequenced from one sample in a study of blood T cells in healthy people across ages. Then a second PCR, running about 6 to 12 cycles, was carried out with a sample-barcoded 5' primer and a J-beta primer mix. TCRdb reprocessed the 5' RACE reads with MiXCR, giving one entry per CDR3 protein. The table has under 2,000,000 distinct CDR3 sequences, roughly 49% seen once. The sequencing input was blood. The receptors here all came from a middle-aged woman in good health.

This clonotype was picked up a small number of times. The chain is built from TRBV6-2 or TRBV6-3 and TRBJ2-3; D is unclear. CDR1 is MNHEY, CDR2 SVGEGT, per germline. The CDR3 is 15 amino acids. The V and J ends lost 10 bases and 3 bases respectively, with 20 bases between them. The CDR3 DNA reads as TGTGCCACCTTTCCTCTCAGTCGTCGAACAGATACGCAGTATTTT. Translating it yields CATFPLSRRTDTQYF.

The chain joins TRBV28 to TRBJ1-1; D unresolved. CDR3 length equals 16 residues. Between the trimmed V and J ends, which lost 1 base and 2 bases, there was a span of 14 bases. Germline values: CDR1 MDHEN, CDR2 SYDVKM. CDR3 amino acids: CASSLFLDLLNTEAFF. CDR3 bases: TGTGCCAGCAGTTTATTCTTGGACCTCCTCAACACTGAAGCTTTCTTT. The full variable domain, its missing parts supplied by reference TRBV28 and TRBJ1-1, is DVKVTQSSRYLVKRTGEKVFLECVQDMDHENMFWYRQDPGLGLRLIYFSYDVKMKEKGDIPEGYSVSREKKERFSLILESASTNQTSMYLCASSLFLDLLNTEAFFGQGTRLTVV.

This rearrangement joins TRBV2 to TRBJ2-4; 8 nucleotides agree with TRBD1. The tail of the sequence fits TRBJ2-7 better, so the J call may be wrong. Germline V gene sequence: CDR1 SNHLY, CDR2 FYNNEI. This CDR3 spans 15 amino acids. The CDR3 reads CASREDRAVGCEQYF. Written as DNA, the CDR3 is TGTGCCAGCAGGGAGGACAGGGCGGTGGGGTGCGAGCAGTACTTC.

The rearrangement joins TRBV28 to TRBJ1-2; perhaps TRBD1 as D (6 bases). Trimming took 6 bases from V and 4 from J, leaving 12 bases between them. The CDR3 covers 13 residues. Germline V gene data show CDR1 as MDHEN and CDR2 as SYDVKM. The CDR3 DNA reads TGTGCCAGCAGGACCGGACAGTTCTATGGCTACACCTTC. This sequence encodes CASRTGQFYGYTF.

The CDR3 nucleotides read TGCGCCAGCAGTGAATGGACAGGGATTGATCAGCCCCAGCATTTT. Translation: CASSEWTGIDQPQHF. The V and J genes are TRBV10-1 and TRBJ1-5; 8 bases align to TRBD1. CDR3 length: 15 amino acids. The junction had 6 bases not matched to a gene; V was cut back by 3 bases and J by 5 bases. Germline CDR1 is WNHNN and CDR2 is SYGVQD (reference sequence).

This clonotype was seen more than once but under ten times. DNA for the CDR3: TGTGCCAGCAGCTTAAACCCGGGTATGGTAACAGATACGCAGTATTTT. This translates into CASSLNPGMVTDTQYF. V usage is TRBV7-3 and J usage is TRBJ2-3; D is uncertain. The CDR3 has 16 amino acids. Germline loops: CDR1 SGHTA, CDR2 FQGTGA. With 1 base removed from V and 3 bases from J, the gap between germline ends came to 14 bases.

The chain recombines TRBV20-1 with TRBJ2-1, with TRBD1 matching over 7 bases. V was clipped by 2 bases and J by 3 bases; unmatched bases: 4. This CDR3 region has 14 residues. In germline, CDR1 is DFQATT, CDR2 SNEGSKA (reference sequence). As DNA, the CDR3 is TGCAGTGCTAGACAGGGGGAAGTCTACAATGAGCAGTTCTTC. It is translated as CSARQGEVYNEQFF.

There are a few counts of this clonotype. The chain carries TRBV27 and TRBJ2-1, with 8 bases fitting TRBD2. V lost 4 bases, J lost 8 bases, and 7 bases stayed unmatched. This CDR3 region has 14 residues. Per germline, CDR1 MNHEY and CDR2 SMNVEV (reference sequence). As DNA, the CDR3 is TGTGCCAGCAGTTGGCGGGGGGCCAAGGATGAGCAGTTCTTC. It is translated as CASSWRGAKDEQFF.

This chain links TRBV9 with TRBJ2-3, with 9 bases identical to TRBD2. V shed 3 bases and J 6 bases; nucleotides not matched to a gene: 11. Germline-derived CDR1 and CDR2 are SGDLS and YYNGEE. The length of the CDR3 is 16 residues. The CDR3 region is CASSAPLAGSPDTQYF. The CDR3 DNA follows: TGTGCCAGCAGCGCACCTCTAGCGGGGTCCCCGGATACGCAGTATTTT.